Presented here are 23 T cell receptor beta chains from one specimen sequenced in a study of shared clonotypes between healthy human individuals. Method: immunoSEQ multiplex PCR; TCRdb's copy keeps in-frame clones and lacks some. The table has 2 million to 2.5 million clones, around 93% seen once. Sequences were obtained from naive CD4+ T cells from PBMCs. Subset in this sample: CD45RA+ positively selected. The receptors here all came from a man aged 18-30 years in good health. Some clones in this sample may be carry-over from other donors' samples.

The chain combines TRBV19 with TRBJ2-4, with 11 nucleotides matching TRBD2. CDR1 is LNHDA and CDR2 is SQIVND in the germline V gene (reference sequence). Trimming removed 5 bases from V and 0 bases from J; junction bases left unmatched: 12. CDR3 length: 19 residues. DNA of the CDR3: TGTGCCAGTAGTTTGGGACTAGCGGACTATTGGCTAGCCAAAAACATTCAGTACTTC. Amino acids: CASSLGLADYWLAKNIQYF.

The chain links TRBV28 to TRBJ2-5; D may be TRBD2 (5 bases). The CDR3 loop spans 13 amino acids. V lost 7 bases and J lost 2, with 11 bases in between. Germline CDR1 and CDR2: MDHEN and SYDVKM. The CDR3 loop is CASKDGDQETQYF. The CDR3 coding sequence is TGTGCCAGCAAAGACGGGGATCAAGAGACCCAGTACTTC.

The rearrangement uses TRBV28 and TRBJ1-5, with D perhaps matching TRBD1 (5 bases). The CDR3 is 13 amino acids. CDR1 and CDR2 (germline): MDHEN, SYDVKM. V was pared by 5 bases and J by 11 bases, with 16 bases between. CDR3 region: CASSPGTHGAQHF. The CDR3 nucleotides are TGTGCCAGCAGTCCCGGGACCCACGGGGCCCAGCATTTT.

J is TRBJ1-4 and V is TRBV28; D gene unclear. Trimming removed 6 bases at V and 4 bases at J, with 9 bases between. The V gene's germline CDR1 is MDHEN and CDR2 SYDVKM. The CDR3 sequence is 13 residues long. The CDR3 sequence is CASRLRFNEKLFF. CDR3 DNA sequence: TGTGCCAGCAGGCTGAGGTTTAATGAAAAACTGTTTTTT.

The rearrangement uses TRBV7-9 and TRBJ2-1; possibly TRBD2 for D (6 bases). CDR1 and CDR2 (germline): SEHNR, FQNEAQ (reference sequence). The CDR3 has 14 residues. V was pared by 3 bases and J by 5 bases, with 11 bases between. In DNA, the CDR3 is TGTGCCAGCAGCTTTCGAGTAGCGGACAATGAGCAGTTCTTC. Protein sequence: CASSFRVADNEQFF.

The chain has TRBV28 and TRBJ2-6; D unresolved. Trimming pared 6 bases from V and 1 base from J, leaving 10 bases between. From germline, CDR1 is MDHEN and CDR2 SYDVKM. CDR3 length equals 15 residues. This CDR3 is CASSDLQSGANVLTF. CDR3 in DNA: TGTGCCAGCAGCGACCTACAATCTGGGGCCAACGTCCTGACTTTC.

The rearrangement links TRBV4-1 to TRBJ2-1; 9 bases map to TRBD1. This CDR3 comprises 17 residues. Germline CDR1 is MGHRA and CDR2 is YSYEKL. The V segment lost 0 bases and the J segment 8 bases; nucleotides outside the gene matches: 11. The CDR3 DNA reads TGCGCCAGCAGCCAAGAGGGCTTACGACAGGGGGGGGATGAGCAGTTCTTC. This sequence encodes CASSQEGLRQGGDEQFF.

This clone appeared once. J is TRBJ2-3 and V is TRBV27; 7 bases align to TRBD2. V was pared by 7 bases and J by 3 bases, with 10 bases of the junction left unmatched. This CDR3 comprises 15 residues. Looked up from germline, CDR1 is MNHEY and CDR2 is SMNVEV (reference sequence). The CDR3 DNA reads TGTGCCAGCACCTCGGGGGGAGTTGTAACAGATACGCAGTATTTT. This sequence encodes CASTSGGVVTDTQYF.

This clone was recorded once. The V call is TRBV27, the J call TRBJ1-5, with a tentative D call TRBD1 (5 bases). The V end was cut by 6 bases, the J end by 0 bases, with 12 bases between. CDR1 is MNHEY, CDR2 SMNVEV, per germline (reference sequence). This CDR3 region has 15 residues. The DNA of the CDR3 is TGTGCCAGCAGGGGCGGGGGTCATAGCAATCAGCCCCAGCATTTT. Residues: CASRGGGHSNQPQHF.

The CDR3 region is CASSLGTVGGYTF. As DNA, the CDR3 is TGTGCCAGCAGCTTGGGGACAGTTGGAGGCTACACCTTC. The chain carries TRBV5-5 and TRBJ1-2; a possible D gene is TRBD1 (6 bases). There are 13 residues in the CDR3. CDR1 SGHKS and CDR2 YYEKEE come from the germline V gene (reference sequence). The V end lost 0 bases, the J end lost 8 bases, and 11 bases lay between the germline ends.

The rearrangement joins TRBV15 to TRBJ2-5; weak D call: TRBD1 (6 bases). Trimming left V 3 bases short and J 2 bases short, with 13 bases between. Germline-derived CDR1 and CDR2 are LNHNV and YYDKDF (reference sequence). The CDR3 spans 15 residues. The CDR3 loop reads CATSSQGQGQETQYF. DNA of the CDR3: TGTGCCACCAGCAGTCAGGGGCAGGGGCAAGAGACCCAGTACTTC.

This clone was counted a single time. The rearrangement joins TRBV5-5 to TRBJ1-2; 7 bases align to TRBD1. V trimming: 7 bases; J trimming: 0 bases; junction bases outside the gene matches: 15. This CDR3 is built from 17 residues. Germline V gives CDR1 SGHKS, CDR2 YYEKEE (reference sequence). The CDR3 is CASAENLGQVSNYGYTF. In DNA, the CDR3 is TGTGCCAGCGCGGAGAACCTTGGACAGGTCTCTAACTATGGCTACACCTTC.

In the case of this clone: The identical CDR3 is also encoded by other nucleotide sequences in the sample. V gene TRBV2 combines with J gene TRBJ1-5, with 9 positions matching TRBD1. The CDR3 is 14 amino acids. The trim removed 6 bases at V and 6 bases at J, leaving 6 bases unmatched. Germline-derived CDR1 and CDR2 are SNHLY and FYNNEI. CDR3 sequence (DNA): TGTGCCAGCAGCGCTACAGGGGGCCGTCAGCCCCAGCATTTT. The encoded protein is CASSATGGRQPQHF. The complete variable domain, with remaining parts taken from reference TRBV2 and TRBJ1-5, reads EPEVTQTPSHQVTQMGQEVILRCVPISNHLYFYWYRQILGQKVEFLVSFYNNEISEKSEIFDDQFSVERPDGSNFTLKIRSTKLEDSAMYFCASSATGGRQPQHFGDGTRLSIL.

The V gene is TRBV30, the J gene TRBJ2-5; possible D gene TRBD1, 5 bases. Germline CDR1 and CDR2: GTSNPN and SVGIG (reference sequence). CDR3 length: 15 amino acids. Trimming cost V 0 bases and J 1 base, with 12 bases left between them. The CDR3 here is CAWSVLSGIQETQYF. CDR3 DNA sequence: TGTGCCTGGAGTGTACTGTCAGGGATCCAAGAGACCCAGTACTTC.

V is TRBV7-8 and J is TRBJ2-1, with 10 bases matching TRBD2. V shed 5 bases, J shed 2 bases, and the junction held 12 bases outside the gene matches. Germline V gene sequence: CDR1 SGHVS, CDR2 FQNEAQ. This CDR3 comprises 18 residues. The CDR3: CASSTFPASGSPYNEQFF. The CDR3, as DNA: TGTGCCAGCAGCACTTTTCCCGCTAGCGGGAGCCCCTACAATGAGCAGTTCTTC.

This clone was counted a single time. The V call is TRBV5-1, the J call TRBJ2-5; the D gene could be TRBD1 or TRBD2 (5 bases each). The CDR3 has 16 residues. Trimming left V 0 bases short and J 0 bases short, with 12 bases between. Germline-derived CDR1 and CDR2 are SGHRS and YFSETQ. CDR3 residues: CASSLDPGTDQETQYF. Written as DNA, the CDR3 is TGCGCCAGCAGCTTGGATCCGGGGACCGACCAAGAGACCCAGTACTTC. Using reference TRBV5-1 and TRBJ2-5 for the parts outside the CDR3, the full variable domain is KAGVTQTPRYLIKTRGQQVTLSCSPISGHRSVSWYQQTPGQGLQFLFEYFSETQRNKGNFPGRFSGRQFSNSRSEMNVSTLELGDSALYLCASSLDPGTDQETQYFGPGTRLLVL.

V gene TRBV5-1 combines with J gene TRBJ2-3; 8 bases fit TRBD2. The V gene end was trimmed by 2 bases and the J gene end by 2 bases; junction bases not matched to a gene: 4. In germline, CDR1 is SGHRS, CDR2 YFSETQ. This CDR3 is 15 amino acids long. The CDR3 DNA reads as TGCGCCAGCAGCTTAATAGCGGGAAACACAGATACGCAGTATTTT. It codes for CASSLIAGNTDTQYF. The variable domain in full, with the rest retrieved from reference TRBV5-1 and TRBJ2-3, is KAGVTQTPRYLIKTRGQQVTLSCSPISGHRSVSWYQQTPGQGLQFLFEYFSETQRNKGNFPGRFSGRQFSNSRSEMNVSTLELGDSALYLCASSLIAGNTDTQYFGPGTRLTVL.

This chain links TRBV5-5 with TRBJ2-1; D is ambiguous. Trimming removed 2 bases from V and 7 bases from J, with 10 bases in between. Germline CDR1 SGHKS, CDR2 YYEKEE (reference sequence). This CDR3 is 13 amino acids long. In nucleotides, the CDR3 is TGTGCCAGCAGCTTCGGCCCCCGGAATGAGCAGTTCTTC. It codes for CASSFGPRNEQFF.

J is TRBJ2-7 and V is TRBV28, with D perhaps TRBD1 (6 bases). The CDR3 is 13 amino acids. The V end was cut by 2 bases, the J end by 3 bases, with 8 bases between. Germline V gene data show CDR1 as MDHEN and CDR2 as SYDVKM. The CDR3 nucleotides read TGTGCCAGCAGTTTAGTCAGGGGCTACGAGCAGTACTTC. This translates into CASSLVRGYEQYF.

The chain combines TRBV9 with TRBJ1-2; D is unclear. V was pared by 0 bases and J by 6 bases, with 9 bases between. The length of the CDR3 is 13 residues. Germline loops: CDR1 SGDLS, CDR2 YYNGEE. CDR3 sequence: CASSVAPFNGYTF. CDR3 bases: TGTGCCAGCAGCGTAGCCCCCTTCAATGGCTACACCTTC.

This rearrangement joins TRBV10-3 to TRBJ2-1; 9 bases align to TRBD1. With V trimmed by 6 bases and J by 3 bases, 6 bases remained unmatched. The germline V gene has CDR1 ENHRY and CDR2 SYGVKD. The CDR3 runs 15 residues. The chain's CDR3 is CAIRETGGSYNEQFF. The CDR3 DNA sequence: TGTGCCATCAGGGAGACAGGGGGAAGCTACAATGAGCAGTTCTTC.

The V call is TRBV19, the J call TRBJ1-1; D not certain. This CDR3 comprises 15 residues. Germline lookup yields CDR1 LNHDA and CDR2 SQIVND (reference sequence). V lost 6 bases and J 0 bases, leaving 14 bases between the germline ends. This CDR3 is CASRGIRPVNTEAFF. The CDR3 nucleotides read TGTGCCAGTAGGGGGATTCGCCCCGTGAACACTGAAGCTTTCTTT. Full variable domain (remainder filled in from reference TRBV19 and TRBJ1-1): DGGITQSPKYLFRKEGQNVTLSCEQNLNHDAMYWYRQDPGQGLRLIYYSQIVNDFQKGDIAEGYSVSREKKESFPLTVTSAQKNPTAFYLCASRGIRPVNTEAFFGQGTRLTVV.

This chain links TRBV5-6 with TRBJ2-3, with no clear D. V dropped 2 bases and J dropped 1 base, with 8 bases sitting between them. Germline lookup yields CDR1 SGHDT and CDR2 YYEEEE. The CDR3 is made up of 14 amino acids. The CDR3 coding sequence is TGTGCCAGCAGCTTAAACTGGGGCACAGATACGCAGTATTTT. It translates to CASSLNWGTDTQYF.